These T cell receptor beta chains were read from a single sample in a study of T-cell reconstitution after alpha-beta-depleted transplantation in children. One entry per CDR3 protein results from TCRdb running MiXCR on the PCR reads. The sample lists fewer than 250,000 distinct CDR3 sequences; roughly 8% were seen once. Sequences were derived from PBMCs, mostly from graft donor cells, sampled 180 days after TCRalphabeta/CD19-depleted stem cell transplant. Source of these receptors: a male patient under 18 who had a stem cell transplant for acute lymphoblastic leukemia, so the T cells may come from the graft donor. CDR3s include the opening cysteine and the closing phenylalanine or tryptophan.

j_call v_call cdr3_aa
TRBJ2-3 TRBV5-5 CASSPGTLTDTQYF
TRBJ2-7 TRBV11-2 CASSSPSGGDEQYF
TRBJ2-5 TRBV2 CASRAGTSRETQYF
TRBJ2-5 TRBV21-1 CASSKLNLDREEAETQYF
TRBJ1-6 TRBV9 CASSQTGGGSPLHF
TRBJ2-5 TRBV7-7 CASSPQWDSGPQETQYF
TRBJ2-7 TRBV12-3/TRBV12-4 CASSPGQGAEQYF
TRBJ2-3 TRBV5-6 CASKGGTDTQYF
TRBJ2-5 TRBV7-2 CASSPGSLGKETQYF
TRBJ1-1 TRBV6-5 CASSNKWLREAFF
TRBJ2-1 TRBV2 CASSEDASGPHFSYNEQFF
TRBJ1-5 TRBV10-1 CASLGGRENQPQHF
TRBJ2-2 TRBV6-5 CATSGTSGGVNTGELFF
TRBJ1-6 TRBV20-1 CSARVSVMDSPLHF
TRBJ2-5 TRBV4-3 CASSQGRGETQYF
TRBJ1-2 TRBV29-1 CSVPQGGYGYTF
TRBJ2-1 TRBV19 CASSTGGPGGNEQFF
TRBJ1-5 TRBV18 CASSGGRQGSQPQHF
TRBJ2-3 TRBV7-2 CASSPGLDTDTQYF
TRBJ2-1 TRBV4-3 CASSQEGLAGGSYNEQFF